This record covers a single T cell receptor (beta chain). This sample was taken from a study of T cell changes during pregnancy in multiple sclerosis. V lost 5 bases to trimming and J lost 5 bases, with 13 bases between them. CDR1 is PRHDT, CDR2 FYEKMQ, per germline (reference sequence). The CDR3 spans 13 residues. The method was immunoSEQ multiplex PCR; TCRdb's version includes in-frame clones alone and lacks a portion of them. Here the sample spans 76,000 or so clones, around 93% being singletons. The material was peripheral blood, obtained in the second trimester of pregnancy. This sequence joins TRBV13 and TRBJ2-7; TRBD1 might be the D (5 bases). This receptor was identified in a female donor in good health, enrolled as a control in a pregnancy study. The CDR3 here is CASSRRVFHEQYF. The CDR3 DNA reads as TGTGCCAGCAGCCGCAGGGTGTTCCACGAGCAGTACTTC.